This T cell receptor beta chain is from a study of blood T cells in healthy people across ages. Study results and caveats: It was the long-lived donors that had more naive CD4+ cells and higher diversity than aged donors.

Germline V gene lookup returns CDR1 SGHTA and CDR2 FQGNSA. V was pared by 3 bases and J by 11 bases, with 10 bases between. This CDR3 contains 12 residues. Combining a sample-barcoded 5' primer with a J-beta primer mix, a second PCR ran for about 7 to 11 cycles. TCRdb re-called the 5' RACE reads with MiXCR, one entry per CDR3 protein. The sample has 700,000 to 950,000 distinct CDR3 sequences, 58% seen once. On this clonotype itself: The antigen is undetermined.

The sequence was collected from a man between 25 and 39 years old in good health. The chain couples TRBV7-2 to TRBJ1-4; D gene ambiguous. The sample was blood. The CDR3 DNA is TGTGCCAGCAGCTTGGATAGTGATAAACTGTTTTTT. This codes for CASSLDSDKLFF.